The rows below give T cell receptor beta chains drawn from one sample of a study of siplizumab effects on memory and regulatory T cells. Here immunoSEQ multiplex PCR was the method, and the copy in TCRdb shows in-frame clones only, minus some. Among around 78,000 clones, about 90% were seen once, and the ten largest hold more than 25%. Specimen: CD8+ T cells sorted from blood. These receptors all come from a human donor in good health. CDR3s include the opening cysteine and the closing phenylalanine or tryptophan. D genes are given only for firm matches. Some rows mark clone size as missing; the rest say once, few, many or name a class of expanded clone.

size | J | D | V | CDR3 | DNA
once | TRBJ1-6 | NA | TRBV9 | CASSVGGGTPPLHF | TGTGCCAGCAGCGTAGGGGGTGGAACGCCACCCCTCCACTTT
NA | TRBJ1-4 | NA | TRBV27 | CASSLYHPTNEKLFF | TGTGCCAGCAGTTTATACCATCCAACTAATGAAAAACTGTTTTTT
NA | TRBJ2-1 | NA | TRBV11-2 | CASSHVLDPYNEQFF | TGTGCCAGCAGTCATGTCCTGGATCCCTACAATGAGCAGTTCTTC
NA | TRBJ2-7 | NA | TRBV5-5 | CASSKISGSFSYEQYF | TGTGCCAGCAGCAAAATCAGTGGAAGTTTTTCGTACGAGCAGTACTTC
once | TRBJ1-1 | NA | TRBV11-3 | CASSFGTAEAFF | TGTGCCAGCAGCTTTGGCACGGCTGAAGCTTTCTTT
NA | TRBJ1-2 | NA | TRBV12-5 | CASGIVGLNYGYTF | TGTGCTAGTGGCATTGTCGGGTTGAACTATGGCTACACCTTC
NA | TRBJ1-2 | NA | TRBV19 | CASTPEGRNYGYTF | TGTGCCAGTACTCCGGAGGGGCGGAACTATGGCTACACCTTC
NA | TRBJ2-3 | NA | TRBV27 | CASSSPGDTQYF | TGTGCCAGCAGTTCCCCCGGAGATACGCAGTATTTT
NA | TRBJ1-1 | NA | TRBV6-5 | CASSYSGGSAEAFF | TGTGCCAGCAGTTACTCGGGGGGAAGCGCTGAAGCTTTCTTT
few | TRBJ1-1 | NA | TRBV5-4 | CASSLAREYTEAFF | TGTGCCAGCAGCTTGGCCAGGGAGTACACTGAAGCTTTCTTT
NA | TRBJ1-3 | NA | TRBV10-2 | CASSASYSGNTIYF | TGCGCCAGCAGTGCATCATACTCTGGAAACACCATATATTTT
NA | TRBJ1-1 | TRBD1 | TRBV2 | CASSDPRTGTEAFF | TGTGCCAGCAGTGATCCCCGGACAGGGACTGAAGCTTTCTTT
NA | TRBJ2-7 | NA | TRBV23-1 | CASSHPGGLIIGWEMTYEQYF | TGCGCCAGCAGTCACCCCGGGGGTTTAATTATAGGTTGGGAAATGACCTACGAGCAGTACTTC
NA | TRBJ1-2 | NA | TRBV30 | CAWSRAGNYGYTF | TGTGCCTGGAGTCGGGCCGGTAACTATGGCTACACCTTC
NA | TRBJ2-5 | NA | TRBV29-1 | CSVLRDALYQETQYF | TGCAGCGTCCTCCGGGACGCACTGTACCAAGAGACCCAGTACTTC
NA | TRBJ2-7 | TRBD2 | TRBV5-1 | CASSWTSGGSYEQYF | TGCGCCAGCAGCTGGACTAGCGGGGGATCCTACGAGCAGTACTTC
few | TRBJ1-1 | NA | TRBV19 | CASSQGTTEAFF | TGTGCCAGTAGCCAAGGGACCACTGAAGCTTTCTTT
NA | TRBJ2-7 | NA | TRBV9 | CASSVGVSYEQYF | TGTGCCAGCAGCGTCGGGGTTAGCTACGAGCAGTACTTC
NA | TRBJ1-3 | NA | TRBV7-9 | CASSLVTNGGNTIYF | TGTGCCAGCAGCTTAGTCACTAACGGTGGAAACACCATATATTTT
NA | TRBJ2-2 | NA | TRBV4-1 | CASSETGFTGELFF | TGCGCCAGCAGCGAGACGGGCTTCACCGGGGAGCTGTTTTTT
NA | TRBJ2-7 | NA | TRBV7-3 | CASSLTGGHLSPHSYEQYF | TGTGCCAGCAGCTTAACCGGCGGACACTTATCCCCCCACTCCTACGAGCAGTACTTC
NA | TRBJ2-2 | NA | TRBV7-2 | CASSLYGGELFF | TGTGCCAGCAGCTTATACGGCGGGGAGCTGTTTTTT
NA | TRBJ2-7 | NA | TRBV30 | CAWSVRVSYEQYF | TGTGCCTGGAGTGTGCGGGTCTCCTACGAGCAGTACTTC
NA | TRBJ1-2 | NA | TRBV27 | CASSLGAGNYGYTF | TGTGCCAGCAGTTTGGGGGCGGGGAACTATGGCTACACCTTC
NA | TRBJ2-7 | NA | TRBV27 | CASSLRGDTYEQYF | TGTGCCAGCAGTTTAAGAGGGGACACCTACGAGCAGTACTTC
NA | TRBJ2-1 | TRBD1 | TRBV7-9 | CASSLSQTGASSGEQFF | TGTGCCAGCAGCTTATCCCAGACAGGGGCCAGTTCAGGTGAGCAGTTCTTC
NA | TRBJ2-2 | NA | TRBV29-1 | CSVEAGEGAGELFF | TGCAGCGTTGAGGCAGGGGAGGGGGCCGGGGAGCTGTTTTTT
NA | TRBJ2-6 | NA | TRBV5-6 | CASSLEGSGANVLTF | TGTGCCAGCAGCTTGGAGGGCTCTGGGGCCAACGTCCTGACTTTC
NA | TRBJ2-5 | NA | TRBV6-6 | CASSGSDGQETQYF | TGTGCCAGCAGTGGTTCTGACGGACAAGAGACCCAGTACTTC
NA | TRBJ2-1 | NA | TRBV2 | CASTPRDYNEQFF | TGTGCCAGCACCCCGCGGGACTACAATGAGCAGTTCTTC
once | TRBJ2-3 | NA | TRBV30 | CAWSQGLSTDTQYF | TGTGCCTGGAGCCAGGGTTTAAGCACAGATACGCAGTATTTT
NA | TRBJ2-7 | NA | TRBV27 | CASSLRGREQYF | TGTGCCAGCAGTCTGAGAGGACGCGAGCAGTACTTC
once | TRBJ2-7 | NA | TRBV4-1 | CASSQEVGEQHF | TGCGCCAGCAGCCAAGAGGTGGGGGAGCAGCACTTC
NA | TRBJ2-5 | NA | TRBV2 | CASRVAHAVETQYF | TGTGCCAGCAGAGTAGCGCACGCGGTGGAGACCCAGTACTTC
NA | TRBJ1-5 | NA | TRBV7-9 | CASSLEAFQPQHF | TGTGCCAGCAGCTTAGAAGCGTTTCAGCCCCAGCATTTT
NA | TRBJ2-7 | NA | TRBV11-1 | CASSLTSQPYEQYF | TGTGCCAGCAGCTTAACATCCCAGCCCTACGAGCAGTACTTC
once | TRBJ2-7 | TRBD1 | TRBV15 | CATSGGQGYPQGSYEQYF | TGTGCCACCAGCGGGGGACAGGGGTACCCCCAGGGCTCCTACGAGCAGTACTTC
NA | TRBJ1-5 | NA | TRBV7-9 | CASSLEGTQGSNQPQHF | TGTGCCAGCAGCTTAGAGGGGACCCAAGGAAGCAATCAGCCCCAGCATTTT
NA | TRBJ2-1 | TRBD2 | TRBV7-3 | CASSGPGTSRNEQFF | TGTGCCAGCAGCGGGCCCGGGACTAGTAGGAATGAGCAGTTCTTC
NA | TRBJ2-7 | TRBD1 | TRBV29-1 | CSVDGSGQGGYEQYF | TGCAGCGTTGACGGCTCCGGACAGGGCGGGTACGAGCAGTACTTC
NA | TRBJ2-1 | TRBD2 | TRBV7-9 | CASSVSGSSYNEQFF | TGTGCCAGCAGCGTTAGCGGGAGCTCCTACAATGAGCAGTTCTTC
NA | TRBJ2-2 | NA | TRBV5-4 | CASSYPTTGELFF | TGTGCCAGCAGCTACCCGACGACCGGGGAGCTGTTTTTT
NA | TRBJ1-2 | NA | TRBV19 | CASSIPDGYTF | TGTGCCAGTAGTATTCCTGATGGCTACACCTTC
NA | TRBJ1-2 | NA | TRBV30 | CAWSVGGSYGYTF | TGTGCCTGGAGTGTTGGCGGTTCTTATGGCTACACCTTC
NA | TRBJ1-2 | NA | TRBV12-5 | CASGLSKYGYTF | TGTGCTAGTGGTTTATCAAAATATGGCTACACCTTC
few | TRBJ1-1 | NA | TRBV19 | CASSIRANTEAFF | TGTGCCAGTAGTATACGGGCGAACACTGAAGCTTTCTTT
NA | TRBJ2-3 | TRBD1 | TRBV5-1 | CASSLEFIGTAPYTQYF | TGCGCCAGCAGCTTGGAATTCATCGGGACAGCCCCCTATACGCAGTATTTT
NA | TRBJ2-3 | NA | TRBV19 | CASSPRSSPMWGDTQYF | TGTGCCAGTAGTCCGCGGTCTAGCCCTATGTGGGGAGATACGCAGTATTTT
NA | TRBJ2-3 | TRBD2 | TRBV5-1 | CASTLAGLAGMPGTDTQYF | TGCGCCAGCACCTTAGCCGGACTAGCGGGGATGCCAGGCACAGATACGCAGTATTTT
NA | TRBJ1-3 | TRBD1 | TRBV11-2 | CASSQWTGPGNTIYF | TGTGCCAGCAGCCAATGGACAGGGCCTGGAAACACCATATATTTT
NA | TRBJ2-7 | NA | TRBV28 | CASSSGPYEQYF | TGTGCCAGCAGTTCCGGACCGTACGAGCAGTACTTC
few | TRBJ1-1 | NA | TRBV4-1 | CASSQATEAFF | TGCGCCAGCAGCCAAGCTACTGAAGCTTTCTTT
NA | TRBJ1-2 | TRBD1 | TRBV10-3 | CAISESDRGRGYTF | TGTGCCATCAGTGAGTCCGACAGGGGACGGGGCTACACCTTC
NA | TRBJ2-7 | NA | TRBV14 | CASSQDTLQGYYEQYF | TGTGCCAGCAGCCAAGACACCCTTCAGGGGTACTACGAGCAGTACTTC
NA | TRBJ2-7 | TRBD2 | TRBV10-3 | CAISDLAGGHEQYF | TGTGCCATCAGTGATCTAGCGGGAGGCCACGAGCAGTACTTC
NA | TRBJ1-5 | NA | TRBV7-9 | CASSSSGLYSNQPQHF | TGTGCCAGCAGCTCTTCGGGGCTTTATAGCAATCAGCCCCAGCATTTT
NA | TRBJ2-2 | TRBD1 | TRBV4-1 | CASSPMTGANTGELFF | TGCGCCAGCAGCCCGATGACAGGGGCGAACACCGGGGAGCTGTTTTTT
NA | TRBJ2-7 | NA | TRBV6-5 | CASSYGGPTYEQYF | TGTGCCAGCAGTTATGGGGGACCAACCTACGAGCAGTACTTC
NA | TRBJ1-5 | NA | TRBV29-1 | CSVISGGNQPQHF | TGCAGCGTTATTTCCGGGGGCAATCAGCCCCAGCATTTT